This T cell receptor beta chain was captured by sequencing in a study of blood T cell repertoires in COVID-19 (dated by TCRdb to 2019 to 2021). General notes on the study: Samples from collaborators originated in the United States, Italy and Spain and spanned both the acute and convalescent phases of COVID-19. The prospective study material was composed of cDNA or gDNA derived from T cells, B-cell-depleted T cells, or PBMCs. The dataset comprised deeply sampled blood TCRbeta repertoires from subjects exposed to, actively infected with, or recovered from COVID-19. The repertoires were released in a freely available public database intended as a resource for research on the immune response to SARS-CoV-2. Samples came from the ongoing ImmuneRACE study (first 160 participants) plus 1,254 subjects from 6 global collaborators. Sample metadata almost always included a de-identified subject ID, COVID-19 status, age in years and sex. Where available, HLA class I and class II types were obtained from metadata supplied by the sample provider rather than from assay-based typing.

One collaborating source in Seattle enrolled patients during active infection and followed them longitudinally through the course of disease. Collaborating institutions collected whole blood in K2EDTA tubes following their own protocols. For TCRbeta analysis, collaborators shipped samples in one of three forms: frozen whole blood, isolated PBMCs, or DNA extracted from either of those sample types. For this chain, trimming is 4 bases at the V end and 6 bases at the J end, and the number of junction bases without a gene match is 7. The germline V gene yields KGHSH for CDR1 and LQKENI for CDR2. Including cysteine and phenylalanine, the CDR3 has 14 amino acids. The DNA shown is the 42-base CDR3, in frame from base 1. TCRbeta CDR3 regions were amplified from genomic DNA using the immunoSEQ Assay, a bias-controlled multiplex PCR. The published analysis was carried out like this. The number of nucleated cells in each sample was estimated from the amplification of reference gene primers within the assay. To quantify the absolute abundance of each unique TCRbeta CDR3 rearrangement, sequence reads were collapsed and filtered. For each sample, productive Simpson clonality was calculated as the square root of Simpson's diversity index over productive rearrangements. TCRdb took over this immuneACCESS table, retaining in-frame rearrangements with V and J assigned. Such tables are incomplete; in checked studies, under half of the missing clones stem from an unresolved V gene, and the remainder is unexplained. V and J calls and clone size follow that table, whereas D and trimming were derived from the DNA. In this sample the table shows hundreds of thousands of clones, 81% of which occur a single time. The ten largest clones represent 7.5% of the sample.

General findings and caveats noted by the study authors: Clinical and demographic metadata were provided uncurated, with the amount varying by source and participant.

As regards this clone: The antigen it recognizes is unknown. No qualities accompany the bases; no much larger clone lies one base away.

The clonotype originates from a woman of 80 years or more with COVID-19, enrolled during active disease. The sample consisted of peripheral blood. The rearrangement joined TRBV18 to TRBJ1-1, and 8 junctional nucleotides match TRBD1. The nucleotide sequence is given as TGTGCCAGCTCACTACAGGGGGAGAGAGCTGAAGCTTTCTTT. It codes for CASSLQGERAEAFF.